This record covers a single T cell receptor (beta chain). These data originate in a study of blood T cell repertoires in COVID-19. Background on the study: Material from acute and convalescent COVID-19 was sourced from the United States, Italy and Spain. The cDNA or gDNA used as material had been derived from T cells, B-cell-depleted T cells, or PBMCs.

Produced via immunoSEQ multiplex PCR; TCRdb's table is partial and in-frame only. The data show around 250,000 clones, about 88% seen once. Germline assignment: CDR1 SNHLY and CDR2 FYNNEI. The CDR3 is 15 amino acids. Trimming took 0 bases from V and 5 from J, leaving 13 bases between them. J is TRBJ2-5 and V is TRBV2; D possibly corresponds to TRBD2 (6 bases). Sequences were obtained from peripheral blood. This receptor was taken from a man aged 18 to 30 with active or convalescent COVID-19. For the CDR3, the DNA is TGTGCCAGCAGTGAAGCGCTTCATCGGGGGGAGACCCAGTACTTC. Encoded protein: CASSEALHRGETQYF.